Detailed here is one T cell receptor beta chain. Its antigen is as yet unknown. CDR1 SGHVS and CDR2 FQNEAQ come from the germline V gene. This CDR3 has 16 amino acids. The V and J ends lost 5 bases and 2 bases respectively, with 17 bases between them. 5'RACE template switching generated TCR cDNA, adding a universal primer site and UMIs. TCRdb re-analysed the 5' RACE reads in MiXCR, keeping a single row per CDR3 protein. The table shows approximately 510,000 distinct CDR3 sequences, with around a fifth occurring only once. This entry belongs to a study of T cells after yellow fever vaccination. Study-wide results and limits: Peaking faster, on day 5 versus 15, the secondary response was nonetheless weaker. A small proportion of clonotypes was detected in both the CD4 and CD8 compartments. Subsequent booster samples again held most clones from primary vaccination (96% CD4, about 90% CD8).

This clonotype originated in a young man who received the YFV17D yellow fever vaccine. Sequences were derived from PBMCs, sampled roughly 20 days after the first yellow fever vaccination. The chain carries TRBV7-8 and TRBJ2-3; D is ambiguous. In nucleotides, the CDR3 is TGTGCCAGCAGCCCCCGCACAGTCGCCCTCACAGATACGCAGTATTTT. Translation: CASSPRTVALTDTQYF.